The present T cell receptor beta chain was sequenced within a study of CD8 T cells in Susac syndrome. RNA, at about 0.45 to 1 ug, was reverse transcribed with random hexamers. Amplification of the TCR beta CDR3 was carried out by immunoSEQ multiplex PCR, which spanned a total of 54 Vbeta and 13 Jbeta segments. MiXCR, applied by TCRdb to the immunoSEQ multiplex PCR reads, yields one record per CDR3 protein. This sample carries 170,000 or so distinct CDR3 sequences, roughly 95% of them seen once, and the ten largest clones take 0.15% to 0.2%. The V gene's germline CDR1 is MGHRA and CDR2 YSYEKL. The CDR3 spans 15 residues. The V and J ends lost 5 bases and 5 bases, in that order; junction bases with no gene match: 8. The study sequenced TCR beta in blood CD8+ and CD4+ T cells.

The sequenced sample consisted of CD8+ T cells from PBMCs. This receptor was obtained from a human donor with multiple sclerosis. The J gene is TRBJ2-5, the V gene TRBV4-1; 10 bases match TRBD2. Written as DNA, the CDR3 is TGCGCCAGCAGCTACCCAGCGGGAGGGCAGGAGACCCAGTACTTC. Translated: CASSYPAGGQETQYF.